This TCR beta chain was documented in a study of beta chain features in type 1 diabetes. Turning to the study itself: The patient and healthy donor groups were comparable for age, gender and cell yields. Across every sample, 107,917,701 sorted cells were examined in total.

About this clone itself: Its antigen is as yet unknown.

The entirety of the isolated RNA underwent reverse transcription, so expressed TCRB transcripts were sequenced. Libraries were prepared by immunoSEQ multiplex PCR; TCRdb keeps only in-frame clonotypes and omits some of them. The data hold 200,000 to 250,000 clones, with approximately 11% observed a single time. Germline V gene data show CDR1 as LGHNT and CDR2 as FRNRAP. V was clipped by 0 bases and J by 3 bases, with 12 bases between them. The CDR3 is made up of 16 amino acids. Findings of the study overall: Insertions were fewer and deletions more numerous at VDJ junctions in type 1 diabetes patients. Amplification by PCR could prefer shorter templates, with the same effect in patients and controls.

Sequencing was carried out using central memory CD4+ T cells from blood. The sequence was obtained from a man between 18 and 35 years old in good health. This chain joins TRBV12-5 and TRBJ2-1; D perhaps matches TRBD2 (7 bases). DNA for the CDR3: TGTGCTAGTGGTTTGGTACCGGGGGGCAGCTACAATGAGCAGTTCTTC. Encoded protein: CASGLVPGGSYNEQFF.